The 13 T cell receptor beta chains reported below all come from one sample, sequenced in a study of control samples from healthy donors and cancer patients. The assay was immunoSEQ multiplex PCR, and TCRdb's table has in-frame clones only and misses some. Among fewer than 65,000 clones, about four fifths were seen once, and the ten largest hold over 9%. Material: blood. These receptors originate from a man in his sixties or seventies in good health.

The table lists this clone with a few counts. J is TRBJ1-2 and V is TRBV5-4, with D possibly TRBD1 on 6 matching bases. The germline gives CDR1 SGHNT, CDR2 YYREEE (reference sequence). V lost 5 bases, J lost 1 base, and 15 bases lay in between. The CDR3 runs 15 residues. Here the CDR3 reads CASRSSGVVNYGYTF. CDR3 in DNA: TGTGCCAGCAGATCATCAGGGGTGGTTAACTATGGCTACACCTTC.

The J gene is TRBJ1-4, the V gene TRBV6-1, with 8 bases that match TRBD1. CDR3 length: 17 residues. Germline CDR1 reads MNHNS; CDR2 reads SASEGT. Trimming cost V 0 bases and J 8 bases; bases outside gene matches: 11. The CDR3 bases are TGTGCCAGCAGTGAAGCCATTGCCGGGACAGGAGAAGAAAAACTGTTTTTT. It specifies CASSEAIAGTGEEKLFF.

The V call is TRBV6-5, the J call TRBJ2-5; 8 positions agree with TRBD1. V was clipped by 5 bases and J by 4 bases; unmatched bases: 3. This CDR3 has 13 amino acids. Per the germline V gene, CDR1 is MNHEY and CDR2 is SVGAGI. The CDR3 protein is CASSQGAGETQYF. DNA for the CDR3: TGTGCCAGCAGTCAGGGGGCAGGAGAGACCCAGTACTTC.

J is TRBJ1-4 and V is TRBV18; D not resolved. V dropped 2 bases and J dropped 6 bases, with 19 bases sitting between them. CDR1 is KGHSH, CDR2 LQKENI, per germline. There are 17 residues in the CDR3. The DNA of the CDR3 is TGTGCCAGCTCACCAAGCGCCGCCCGAGCCTTTCATGAAAAACTGTTTTTT. Amino acid sequence: CASSPSAARAFHEKLFF.

The chain recombines TRBV5-6 with TRBJ2-7; D may be TRBD1 (6 bases). V shed 4 bases and J shed 5 bases, with 16 bases lying between them. From germline, CDR1 is SGHDT and CDR2 YYEEEE. The CDR3 is 14 amino acids. DNA of the CDR3: TGTGCCAGCAGCCCGACCGGGACAACTAACGAGCAGTACTTC. Its translation is CASSPTGTTNEQYF.

The V gene is TRBV7-2, the J gene TRBJ2-3, with a possible D match to TRBD2 (6 bases). Between the trimmed V and J ends, which lost 5 bases and 6 bases, there was a span of 15 bases. Germline-derived CDR1 and CDR2 are SGHTA and FQGNSA. The CDR3 runs to 14 residues. The CDR3 region has the DNA TGTGCCAGCAGCGGTGGACTACTGCAGGATACGCAGTATTTT. Translation: CASSGGLLQDTQYF.

The J gene is TRBJ2-4, the V gene TRBV19; D possibly corresponds to TRBD1 (6 bases). Germline assignment: CDR1 LNHDA and CDR2 SQIVND (reference sequence). This CDR3 contains 15 residues. V was trimmed by 5 bases and J by 1 base, leaving 12 bases between them. The CDR3, as DNA: TGTGCCAGTAGTGTAACAGGGTTGGCCAAAAACATTCAGTACTTC. It codes for CASSVTGLAKNIQYF. Together with reference TRBV19 and TRBJ2-4, the CDR3 gives the full variable domain: DGGITQSPKYLFRKEGQNVTLSCEQNLNHDAMYWYRQDPGQGLRLIYYSQIVNDFQKGDIAEGYSVSREKKESFPLTVTSAQKNPTAFYLCASSVTGLAKNIQYFGAGTRLSVL.

The chain is built from TRBV4-1 and TRBJ2-7, with D perhaps TRBD1 (6 bases). CDR1 is MGHRA and CDR2 is YSYEKL in the germline V gene. Trimming left V 4 bases short and J 7 bases short, with 20 bases between. CDR3 length: 15 amino acids. CDR3 loop: CASSPLPGQLTEQYF. In DNA, the CDR3 is TGCGCCAGCAGCCCCTTGCCAGGACAGTTGACTGAGCAGTACTTC.

Sample share makes this clone medium-sized. The rearrangement joins TRBV4-2 to TRBJ2-2; TRBD2 matches at 9 bases. The CDR3 runs to 15 residues. The junction had 8 bases not matched to a gene; V was cut back by 7 bases and J by 5 bases. Looked up from germline, CDR1 is LGHNA and CDR2 is YNFKEQ. CDR3 sequence: CASTRGREGTGELFF. CDR3 bases: TGTGCCAGCACCCGAGGGCGGGAGGGGACCGGGGAGCTGTTTTTT.

The V gene is TRBV7-2, the J gene TRBJ2-7; tentative D call: TRBD1 (5 bases). CDR1 is SGHTA, CDR2 FQGNSA, per germline. V lost 2 bases to trimming and J lost 3 bases, with 11 bases between them. The CDR3 extends over 14 amino acids. The CDR3 sequence is CASSLLGALYEQYF. The DNA for the CDR3 is TGTGCCAGCAGCTTATTAGGGGCGCTCTACGAGCAGTACTTC.

CDR3 bases: TGTGCCAGCAGACAGTCAAGTGTGGAGCAGTACTTC. Its protein is CASRQSSVEQYF. The chain links TRBV2 to TRBJ2-7; the D is unclear. The CDR3 loop spans 12 amino acids. Between the trimmed V and J ends, which lost 6 bases and 7 bases, there was a span of 13 bases. CDR1 is SNHLY, CDR2 FYNNEI, per germline. The variable domain in full, with the rest retrieved from reference TRBV2 and TRBJ2-7, is EPEVTQTPSHQVTQMGQEVILRCVPISNHLYFYWYRQILGQKVEFLVSFYNNEISEKSEIFDDQFSVERPDGSNFTLKIRSTKLEDSAMYFCASRQSSVEQYFGPGTRLTVT.

The chain carries TRBV9 and TRBJ2-1, with 7 positions matching TRBD2. Germline lookup yields CDR1 SGDLS and CDR2 YYNGEE. The CDR3 spans 16 residues. The V and J ends lost 0 bases and 1 base, in that order; junction bases with no gene match: 4. The CDR3 region has the DNA TGTGCCAGCAGCGTAGCAGGCGGGGGTTCCTACAATGAGCAGTTCTTC. Translation: CASSVAGGGSYNEQFF.

This clone is medium-sized within its sample. The chain links TRBV28 to TRBJ1-5, with TRBD1 as a possible D gene (5 bases). Germline lookup yields CDR1 MDHEN and CDR2 SYDVKM. V was shortened by 5 bases and J by 6 bases, with 14 bases between the two germline ends. CDR3 size: 14 residues. The CDR3 region has the DNA TGTGCCAGCAGTACGGTCGGGGGGTCTCAGCCCCAGCATTTT. Translating it yields CASSTVGGSQPQHF.